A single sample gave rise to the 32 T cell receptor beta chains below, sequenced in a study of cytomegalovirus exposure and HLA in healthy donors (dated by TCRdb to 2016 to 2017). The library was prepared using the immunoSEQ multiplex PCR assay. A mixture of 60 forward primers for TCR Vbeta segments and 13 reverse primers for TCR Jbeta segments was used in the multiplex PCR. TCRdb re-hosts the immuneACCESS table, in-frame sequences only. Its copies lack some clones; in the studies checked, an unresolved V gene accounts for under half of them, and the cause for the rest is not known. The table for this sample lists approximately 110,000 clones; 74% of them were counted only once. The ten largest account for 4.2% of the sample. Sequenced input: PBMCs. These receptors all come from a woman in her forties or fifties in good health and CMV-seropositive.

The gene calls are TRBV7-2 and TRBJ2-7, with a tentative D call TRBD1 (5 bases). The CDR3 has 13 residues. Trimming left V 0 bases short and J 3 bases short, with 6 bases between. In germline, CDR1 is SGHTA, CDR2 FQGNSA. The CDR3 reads CASSLAQDYEQYF. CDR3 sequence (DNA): TGTGCCAGCAGCTTAGCACAGGACTACGAGCAGTACTTC.

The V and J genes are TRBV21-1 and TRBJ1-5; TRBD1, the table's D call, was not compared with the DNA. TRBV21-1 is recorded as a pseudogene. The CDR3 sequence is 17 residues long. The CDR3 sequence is CASSKPIEGDGNQPQHF. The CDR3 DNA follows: TGTGCCAGCAGCAAGCCAATCGAGGGGGATGGGAATCAGCCCCAGCATTTT.

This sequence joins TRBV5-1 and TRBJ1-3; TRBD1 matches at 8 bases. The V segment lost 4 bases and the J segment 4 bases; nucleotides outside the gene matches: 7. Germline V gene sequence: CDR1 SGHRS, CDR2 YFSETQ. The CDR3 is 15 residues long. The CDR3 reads CASSPGSGGGNTIYF. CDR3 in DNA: TGCGCCAGCAGCCCCGGGTCAGGGGGCGGAAACACCATATATTTT.

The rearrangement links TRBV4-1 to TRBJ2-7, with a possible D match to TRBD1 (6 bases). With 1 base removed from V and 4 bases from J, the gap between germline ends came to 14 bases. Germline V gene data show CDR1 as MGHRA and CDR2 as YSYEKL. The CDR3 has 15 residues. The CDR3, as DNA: TGCGCCAGCAGCCAAGCCCTGCAGGGGCAATACGAGCAGTACTTC. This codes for CASSQALQGQYEQYF.

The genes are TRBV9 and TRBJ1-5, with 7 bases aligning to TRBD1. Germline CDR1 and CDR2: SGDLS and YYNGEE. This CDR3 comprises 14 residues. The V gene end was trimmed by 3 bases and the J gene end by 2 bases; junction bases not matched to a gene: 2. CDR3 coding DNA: TGTGCCAGCAGCGACGGGACAGGCAATCAGCCCCAGCATTTT. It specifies CASSDGTGNQPQHF.

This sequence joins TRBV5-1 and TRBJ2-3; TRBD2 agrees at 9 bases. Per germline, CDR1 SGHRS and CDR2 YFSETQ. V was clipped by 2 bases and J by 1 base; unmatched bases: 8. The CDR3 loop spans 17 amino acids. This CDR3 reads CASSLTPQRGGTDTQYF. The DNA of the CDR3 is TGCGCCAGCAGCTTAACCCCACAGCGGGGGGGCACAGATACGCAGTATTTT.

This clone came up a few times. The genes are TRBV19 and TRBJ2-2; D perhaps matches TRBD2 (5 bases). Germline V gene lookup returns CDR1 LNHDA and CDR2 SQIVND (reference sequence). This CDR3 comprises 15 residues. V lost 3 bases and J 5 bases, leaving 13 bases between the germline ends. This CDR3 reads CASSMRIWETGELFF. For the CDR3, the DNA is TGTGCCAGTAGTATGCGGATCTGGGAGACCGGGGAGCTGTTTTTT.

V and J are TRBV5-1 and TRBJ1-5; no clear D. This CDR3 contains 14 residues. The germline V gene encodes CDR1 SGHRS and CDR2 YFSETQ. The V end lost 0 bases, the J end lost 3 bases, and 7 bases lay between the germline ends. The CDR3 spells CASSLAGNNQPQHF. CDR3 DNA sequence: TGCGCCAGCAGCTTGGCGGGTAACAATCAGCCCCAGCATTTT.

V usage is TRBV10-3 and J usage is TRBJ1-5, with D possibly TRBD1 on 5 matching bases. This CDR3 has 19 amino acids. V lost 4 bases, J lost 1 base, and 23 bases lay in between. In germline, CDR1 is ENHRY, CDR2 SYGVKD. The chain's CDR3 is CAISGASTGWGRSNQPQHF. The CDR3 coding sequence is TGTGCCATCAGTGGAGCTTCGACGGGATGGGGGAGGAGCAATCAGCCCCAGCATTTT.

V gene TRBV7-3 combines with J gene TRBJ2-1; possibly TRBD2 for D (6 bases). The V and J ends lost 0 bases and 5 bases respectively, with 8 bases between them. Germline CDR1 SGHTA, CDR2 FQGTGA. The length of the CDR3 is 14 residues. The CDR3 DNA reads TGTGCCAGCAGCTTAACGGGGGGAGACAATGAGCAGTTCTTC. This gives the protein CASSLTGGDNEQFF.

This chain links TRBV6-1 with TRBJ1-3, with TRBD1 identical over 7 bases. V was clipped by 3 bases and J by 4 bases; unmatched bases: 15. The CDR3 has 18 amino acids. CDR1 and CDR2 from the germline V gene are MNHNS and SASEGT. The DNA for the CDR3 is TGTGCCAGCAGTGATATCTTCGGACAGGTCGTTTGGGGAAACACCATATATTTT. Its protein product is CASSDIFGQVVWGNTIYF.

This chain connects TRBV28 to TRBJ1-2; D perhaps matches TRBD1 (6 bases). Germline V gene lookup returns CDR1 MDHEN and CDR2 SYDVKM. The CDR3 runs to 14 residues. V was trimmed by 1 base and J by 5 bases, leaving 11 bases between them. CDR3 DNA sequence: TGTGCCAGCAGTTTATTACAGGGATCATATGGCTACACCTTC. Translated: CASSLLQGSYGYTF.

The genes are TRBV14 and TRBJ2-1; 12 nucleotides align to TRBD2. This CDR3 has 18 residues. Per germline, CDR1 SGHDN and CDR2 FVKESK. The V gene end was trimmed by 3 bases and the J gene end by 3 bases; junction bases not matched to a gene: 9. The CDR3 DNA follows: TGTGCCAGCAGCCAGACTAGCGGGGGTAAAAGAGGCTACAATGAGCAGTTCTTC. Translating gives CASSQTSGGKRGYNEQFF.

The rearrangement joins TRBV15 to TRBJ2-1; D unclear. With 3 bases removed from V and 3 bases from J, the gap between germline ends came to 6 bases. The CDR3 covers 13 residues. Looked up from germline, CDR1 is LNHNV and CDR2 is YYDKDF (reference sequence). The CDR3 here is CATSSQVYNEQFF. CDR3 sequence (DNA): TGTGCCACCAGCAGTCAGGTCTACAATGAGCAGTTCTTC.

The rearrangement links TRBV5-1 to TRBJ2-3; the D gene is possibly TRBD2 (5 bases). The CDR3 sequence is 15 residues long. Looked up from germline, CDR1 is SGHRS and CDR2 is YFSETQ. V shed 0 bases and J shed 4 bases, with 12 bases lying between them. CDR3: CASSLAGLAADTQYF. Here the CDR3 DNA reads TGCGCCAGCAGCTTGGCCGGGCTAGCCGCAGATACGCAGTATTTT.

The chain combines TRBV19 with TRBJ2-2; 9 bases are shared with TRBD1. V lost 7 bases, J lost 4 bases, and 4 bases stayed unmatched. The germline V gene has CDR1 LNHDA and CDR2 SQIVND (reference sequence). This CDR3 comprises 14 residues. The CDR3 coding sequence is TGTGCCAGTACCCGGACAGGGGTCACCGGGGAGCTGTTTTTT. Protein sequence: CASTRTGVTGELFF. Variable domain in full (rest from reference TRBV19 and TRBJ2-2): DGGITQSPKYLFRKEGQNVTLSCEQNLNHDAMYWYRQDPGQGLRLIYYSQIVNDFQKGDIAEGYSVSREKKESFPLTVTSAQKNPTAFYLCASTRTGVTGELFFGEGSRLTVL.

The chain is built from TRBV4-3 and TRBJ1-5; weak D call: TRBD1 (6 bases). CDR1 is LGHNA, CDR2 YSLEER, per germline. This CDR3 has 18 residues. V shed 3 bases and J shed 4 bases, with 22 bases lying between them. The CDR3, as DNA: TGCGCCAGCAGCCAGTTCTATGGGACATCCCCGAGGAATCAGCCCCAGCATTTT. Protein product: CASSQFYGTSPRNQPQHF.

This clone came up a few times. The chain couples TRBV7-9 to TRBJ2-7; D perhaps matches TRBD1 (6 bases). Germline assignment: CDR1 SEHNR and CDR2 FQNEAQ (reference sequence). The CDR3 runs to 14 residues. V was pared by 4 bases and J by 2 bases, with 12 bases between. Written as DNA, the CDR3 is TGTGCCAGCAGCTATGGGGGCGCAGCCTACGAGCAGTACTTC. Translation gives CASSYGGAAYEQYF. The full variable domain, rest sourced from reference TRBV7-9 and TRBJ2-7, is DTGVSQNPRHKITKRGQNVTFRCDPISEHNRLYWYRQTLGQGPEFLTYFQNEAQLEKSRLLSDRFSAERPKGSFSTLEIQRTEQGDSAMYLCASSYGGAAYEQYFGPGTRLTVT.

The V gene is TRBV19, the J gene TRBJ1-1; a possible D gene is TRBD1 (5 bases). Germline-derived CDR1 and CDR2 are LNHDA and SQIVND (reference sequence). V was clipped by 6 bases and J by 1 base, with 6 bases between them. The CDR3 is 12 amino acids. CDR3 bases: TGTGCCAGTAGCGACAGGAACACTGAAGCTTTCTTT. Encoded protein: CASSDRNTEAFF. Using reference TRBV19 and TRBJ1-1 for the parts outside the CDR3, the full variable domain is DGGITQSPKYLFRKEGQNVTLSCEQNLNHDAMYWYRQDPGQGLRLIYYSQIVNDFQKGDIAEGYSVSREKKESFPLTVTSAQKNPTAFYLCASSDRNTEAFFGQGTRLTVV.

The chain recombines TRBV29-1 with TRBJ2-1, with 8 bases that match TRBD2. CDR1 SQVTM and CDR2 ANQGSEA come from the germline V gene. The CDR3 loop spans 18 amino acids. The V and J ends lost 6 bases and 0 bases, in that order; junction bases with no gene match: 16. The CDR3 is CSVLRTSFRQSSYNEQFF. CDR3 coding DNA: TGCAGCGTCCTAAGGACTAGCTTTAGACAGAGCTCCTACAATGAGCAGTTCTTC.

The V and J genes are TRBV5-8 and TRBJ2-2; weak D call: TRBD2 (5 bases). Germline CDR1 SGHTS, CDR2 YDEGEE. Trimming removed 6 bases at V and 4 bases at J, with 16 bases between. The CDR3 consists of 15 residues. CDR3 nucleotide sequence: TGTGCCAGCAACCTCGGGGTGGGTTTCACCGGGGAGCTGTTTTTT. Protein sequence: CASNLGVGFTGELFF.

The CDR3 sequence: CASSPPGGRLNEQFF. CDR3 coding DNA: TGTGCCAGCAGCCCGCCCGGGGGGAGGCTGAATGAGCAGTTCTTC. The chain uses TRBV11-2 and TRBJ2-1, with TRBD2 identical over 7 bases. The CDR3 contains 15 residues. CDR1 and CDR2 (germline): SGHAT, FQNNGV. V gave up 5 bases and J gave up 7 bases; unmatched junction bases: 11. Filled out from reference TRBV11-2 and TRBJ2-1, the complete variable domain reads EAGVAQSPRYKIIEKRQSVAFWCNPISGHATLYWYQQILGQGPKLLIQFQNNGVVDDSQLPKDRFSAERLKGVDSTLKIQPAKLEDSAVYLCASSPPGGRLNEQFFGPGTRLTVL.

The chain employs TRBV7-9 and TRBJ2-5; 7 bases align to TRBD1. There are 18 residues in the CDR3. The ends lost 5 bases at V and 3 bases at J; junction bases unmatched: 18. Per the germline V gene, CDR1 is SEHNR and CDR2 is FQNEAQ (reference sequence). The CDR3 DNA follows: TGTGCCAGCAGCGACCTCCACAAGATTAGGCAGGGGGAAGAGACCCAGTACTTC. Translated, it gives CASSDLHKIRQGEETQYF.

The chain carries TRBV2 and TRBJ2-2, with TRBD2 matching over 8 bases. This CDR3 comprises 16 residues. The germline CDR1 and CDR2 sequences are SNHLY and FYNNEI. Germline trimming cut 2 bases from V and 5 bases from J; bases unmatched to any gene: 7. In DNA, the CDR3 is TGTGCCAGCAGTGAAATCAGCGGGGGATCTACCGGGGAGCTGTTTTTT. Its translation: CASSEISGGSTGELFF.

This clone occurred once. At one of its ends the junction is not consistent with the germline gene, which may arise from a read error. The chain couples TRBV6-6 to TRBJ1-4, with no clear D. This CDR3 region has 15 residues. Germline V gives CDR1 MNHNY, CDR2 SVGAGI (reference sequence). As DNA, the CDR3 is TGTGCCCGCAGTTACTCCTCGGGTGGTAGTGAAAAACTGTTTTTT. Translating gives CARSYSSGGSEKLFF.

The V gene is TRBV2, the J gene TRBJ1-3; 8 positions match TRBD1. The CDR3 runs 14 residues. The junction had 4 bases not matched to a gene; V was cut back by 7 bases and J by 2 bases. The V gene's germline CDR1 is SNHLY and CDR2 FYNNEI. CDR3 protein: CASNDRGAGNTIYF. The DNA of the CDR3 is TGTGCCAGCAACGACAGGGGAGCTGGAAACACCATATATTTT.

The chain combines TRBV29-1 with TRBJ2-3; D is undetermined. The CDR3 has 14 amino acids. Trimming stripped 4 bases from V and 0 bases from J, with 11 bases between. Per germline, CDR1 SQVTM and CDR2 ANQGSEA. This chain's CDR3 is CSVVRSPSTDTQYF. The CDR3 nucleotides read TGCAGCGTTGTGCGGTCCCCTAGCACAGATACGCAGTATTTT.

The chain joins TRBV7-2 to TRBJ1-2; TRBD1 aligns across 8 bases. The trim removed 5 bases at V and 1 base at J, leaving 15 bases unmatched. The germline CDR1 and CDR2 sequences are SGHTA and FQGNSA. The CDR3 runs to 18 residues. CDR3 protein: CASSQRPPGGHHNYGYTF. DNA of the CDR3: TGTGCCAGCAGCCAAAGGCCCCCAGGGGGCCACCATAACTATGGCTACACCTTC.

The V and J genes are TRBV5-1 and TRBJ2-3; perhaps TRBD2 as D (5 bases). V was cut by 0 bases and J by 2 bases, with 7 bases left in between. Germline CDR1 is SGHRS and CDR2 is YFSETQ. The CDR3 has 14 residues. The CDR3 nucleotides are TGCGCCAGCAGCTTGGGGCTAGCCACAGATACGCAGTATTTT. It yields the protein CASSLGLATDTQYF. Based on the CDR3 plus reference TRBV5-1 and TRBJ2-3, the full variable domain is KAGVTQTPRYLIKTRGQQVTLSCSPISGHRSVSWYQQTPGQGLQFLFEYFSETQRNKGNFPGRFSGRQFSNSRSEMNVSTLELGDSALYLCASSLGLATDTQYFGPGTRLTVL.

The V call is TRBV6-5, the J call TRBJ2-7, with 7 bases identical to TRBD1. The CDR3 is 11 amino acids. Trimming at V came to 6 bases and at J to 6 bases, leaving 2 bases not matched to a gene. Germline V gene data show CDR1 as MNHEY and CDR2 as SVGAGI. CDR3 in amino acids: CASRRQGEQYF. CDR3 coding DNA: TGTGCCAGCAGACGACAGGGCGAGCAGTACTTC.

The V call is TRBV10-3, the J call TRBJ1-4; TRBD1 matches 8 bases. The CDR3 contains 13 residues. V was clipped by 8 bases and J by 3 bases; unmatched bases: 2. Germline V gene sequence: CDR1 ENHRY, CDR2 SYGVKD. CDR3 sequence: CAIQGAANEKLFF. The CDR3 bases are TGTGCCATCCAGGGGGCTGCTAATGAAAAACTGTTTTTT.

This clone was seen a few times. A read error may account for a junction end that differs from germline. Written as DNA, the CDR3 is TGTGCCAGCAGCTTAGACGGGACTAATAAAAAACTGTTTTTT. This gives the protein CASSLDGTNKKLFF. The rearrangement joins TRBV7-9 to TRBJ1-4; TRBD1 might be the D (5 bases). Germline assignment: CDR1 SEHNR and CDR2 FQNEAQ (reference sequence). The CDR3 runs 14 residues.